This T cell receptor (beta chain) was sequenced in a study of T cell changes during pregnancy in multiple sclerosis. Germline values: CDR1 SSHAT, CDR2 FNYEAQ (reference sequence). CDR3 length: 13 amino acids. Sequencing used immunoSEQ multiplex PCR; TCRdb keeps in-frame clones, though not all of them. The sample holds roughly 48,000 clones, over 80% seen once. In regard to this clone: The germline gene is not matched at one end of the junction; a read error may be the cause.

This specimen consisted of CD4+ T cells from peripheral blood mononuclear cells, obtained in the second trimester of pregnancy. The rearrangement joins TRBV7-7 to TRBJ2-7; D is perhaps TRBD1 (5 bases). The sequence came from a female donor in good health, enrolled as a control in a pregnancy study. This CDR3 reads CASSLDTSYEQYF. Written as DNA, the CDR3 is TGTGCTAGCAGCTTGGACACTTCCTACGAGCAGTACTTC.